The 31 T cell receptor beta chains in this list originate from one sample, sequenced in a study of cytomegalovirus exposure and HLA in healthy donors. With 60 Vbeta and 13 Jbeta primers, the PCR was carried out. Data came from immunoSEQ multiplex PCR; TCRdb stores just in-frame clones and leaves some out. The sample has about 85,000 clones; approximately 70% are singletons. Sequencing input: PBMCs. Every receptor here comes from a man younger than 45 in good health and CMV-seronegative.

The chain combines TRBV28 with TRBJ2-1; TRBD2 agrees at 11 bases. The CDR3 is made up of 17 amino acids. Trimming cost V 7 bases and J 2 bases; bases outside gene matches: 10. Germline V gene lookup returns CDR1 MDHEN and CDR2 SYDVKM. CDR3 coding DNA: TGTGCCAGCACCCCGGGACTAGCGGACTTCCCCTACAATGAGCAGTTCTTC. Protein sequence: CASTPGLADFPYNEQFF.

This clone showed up just once. The chain carries TRBV5-1 and TRBJ2-1; TRBD2 agrees at 15 bases. CDR3 length: 15 amino acids. With V trimmed by 4 bases and J by 8 bases, 4 bases remained unmatched. The germline V gene has CDR1 SGHRS and CDR2 YFSETQ. CDR3 sequence reads: CASSPGTSGGYEQFF. DNA for the CDR3: TGCGCCAGCAGCCCCGGGACTAGCGGGGGGTATGAGCAGTTCTTC.

V is TRBV13 and J is TRBJ1-4, with 11 bases fitting TRBD1. Germline trimming cut 5 bases from V and 8 bases from J; bases unmatched to any gene: 4. In germline, CDR1 is PRHDT, CDR2 FYEKMQ (reference sequence). This CDR3 is 14 amino acids long. The DNA of the CDR3 is TGTGCCAGCAGCCCAGGGACAGGGGGGGAAAAACTGTTTTTT. Its protein product is CASSPGTGGEKLFF.

This chain connects TRBV11-3 to TRBJ1-3, with TRBD1 matching over 7 bases. In germline, CDR1 is SGHNT, CDR2 YENEEA. CDR3 length: 15 residues. Trimming took 4 bases from V and 3 from J; bases not matched to a gene: 6. CDR3 loop: CASSSKTGNGNTIYF. In DNA, the CDR3 is TGTGCCAGCAGCTCCAAGACAGGGAATGGAAACACCATATATTTT.

This clone was detected a few times. The chain couples TRBV19 to TRBJ2-7; 9 bases fit TRBD2. Germline V gene lookup returns CDR1 LNHDA and CDR2 SQIVND (reference sequence). This CDR3 contains 14 residues. The V segment lost 7 bases and the J segment 0 bases; nucleotides outside the gene matches: 4. This CDR3 reads CASTLSGSSYEQYF. The DNA of the CDR3 is TGTGCCAGTACTCTTAGCGGGAGCTCCTACGAGCAGTACTTC.

The chain joins TRBV5-1 to TRBJ1-2, with 7 bases that match TRBD1. Germline V gene sequence: CDR1 SGHRS, CDR2 YFSETQ. J was trimmed by 7 bases and V by 1 base; bases with no gene match: 4. The CDR3 has 13 amino acids. The CDR3 DNA reads as TGCGCCAGCAGCTTGACAAACAGGGGTGGCTACACCTTC. As protein: CASSLTNRGGYTF.

The chain has TRBV6-1 and TRBJ1-6; TRBD1 matches 8 bases. The V segment lost 5 bases and the J segment 8 bases; nucleotides outside the gene matches: 8. CDR1 and CDR2 from the germline V gene are MNHNS and SASEGT. This CDR3 comprises 15 residues. CDR3 sequence (DNA): TGTGCCAGCAGTCGTATAGACAGGGGTGATTCACCCCTCCACTTT. It codes for CASSRIDRGDSPLHF.

The chain has TRBV15 and TRBJ2-1, with 13 nucleotides matching TRBD2. Per germline, CDR1 LNHNV and CDR2 YYDKDF (reference sequence). Losses at the gene ends were 4 bases for V and 3 bases for J; bases not matched to a gene: 3. This CDR3 is built from 16 residues. The CDR3 protein is CATSTRTSGSYNEQFF. The CDR3 nucleotides read TGTGCCACCAGCACTCGGACTAGCGGGAGCTACAATGAGCAGTTCTTC.

CDR3 DNA sequence: TGTGCCAGCAACGACAGAAGTCAACTTTACGAGCAGTACTTC. This gives the protein CASNDRSQLYEQYF. The chain uses TRBV28 and TRBJ2-7; D is possibly TRBD1 (5 bases). CDR1 and CDR2 (germline): MDHEN, SYDVKM. The V and J ends lost 7 bases and 4 bases respectively, with 17 bases between them. This CDR3 is built from 14 residues.

The chain combines TRBV5-5 with TRBJ1-1, with D tentatively TRBD1 (6 bases). Trimming stripped 4 bases from V and 0 bases from J, with 10 bases between. The CDR3 totals 14 residues. Germline V CDR1 and CDR2: SGHKS, YYEKEE (reference sequence). CDR3 sequence reads: CASSGGAMNTEAFF. The CDR3 DNA reads TGTGCCAGCAGCGGGGGGGCAATGAACACTGAAGCTTTCTTT.

The V gene is TRBV6-1, the J gene TRBJ2-7; D call uncertain. CDR1 is MNHNS, CDR2 SASEGT, per germline. V was trimmed by 3 bases and J by 7 bases, leaving 7 bases between them. The CDR3 has 11 residues. CDR3 nucleotide sequence: TGTGCCAGCAGTGATACCGGGGAGCAGTACTTC. Translated, it gives CASSDTGEQYF.

The chain is built from TRBV5-6 and TRBJ2-7, with D possibly matching TRBD2 (5 bases). Trimming left V 4 bases short and J 2 bases short, with 16 bases between. The germline gives CDR1 SGHDT, CDR2 YYEEEE. This CDR3 has 15 amino acids. In DNA, the CDR3 is TGTGCCAGCAGCACTGAACCTGGGGAGACCTACGAGCAGTACTTC. Translating gives CASSTEPGETYEQYF.

The chain couples TRBV11-3 to TRBJ2-7; 7 nucleotides line up with TRBD1. V shed 3 bases and J 7 bases; nucleotides not matched to a gene: 9. CDR3 size: 14 residues. From germline, CDR1 is SGHNT and CDR2 YENEEA. CDR3 bases: TGTGCCAGCAGCTTGGACAGGATGTCGAGGGAGCAGTACTTC. Protein: CASSLDRMSREQYF.

J is TRBJ2-1 and V is TRBV5-1; 8 positions agree with TRBD2. V lost 0 bases, J lost 7 bases, and 6 bases stayed unmatched. In germline, CDR1 is SGHRS, CDR2 YFSETQ. CDR3 length: 15 residues. CDR3 DNA sequence: TGCGCCAGCAGCTTGGAGACGGGGGGGCCTAATGAGCAGTTCTTC. Its protein is CASSLETGGPNEQFF. The variable domain in full, with the rest retrieved from reference TRBV5-1 and TRBJ2-1, is KAGVTQTPRYLIKTRGQQVTLSCSPISGHRSVSWYQQTPGQGLQFLFEYFSETQRNKGNFPGRFSGRQFSNSRSEMNVSTLELGDSALYLCASSLETGGPNEQFFGPGTRLTVL.

The chain is built from TRBV27 and TRBJ2-1, with a tentative D call TRBD2 (6 bases). Germline CDR1 and CDR2: MNHEY and SMNVEV (reference sequence). V lost 2 bases, J lost 0 bases, and 8 bases lay in between. The CDR3 runs to 15 residues. In DNA form, the CDR3 reads TGTGCCAGCAGTTTACGGGGGAGCTCCTACAATGAGCAGTTCTTC. Amino acid sequence: CASSLRGSSYNEQFF.

This clone was detected once. The V call is TRBV2, the J call TRBJ1-5, with TRBD1 matching 7 bases. Germline V gene data show CDR1 as SNHLY and CDR2 as FYNNEI. This CDR3 is 13 amino acids long. V was clipped by 8 bases and J by 4 bases; unmatched bases: 5. Here the CDR3 DNA reads TGTGCCAGCGCTCTGGGACAGAATCAGCCCCAGCATTTT. This codes for CASALGQNQPQHF.

The chain's CDR3 is CASSSGENTEAFF. In DNA, the CDR3 is TGTGCCAGCAGTTCCGGGGAGAACACTGAAGCTTTCTTT. J is TRBJ1-1 and V is TRBV6-5; D remains unclear. V was trimmed by 4 bases and J by 1 base, leaving 7 bases between them. Germline values: CDR1 MNHEY, CDR2 SVGAGI. CDR3 size: 13 residues.

This clone has only a few counts. This chain uses TRBV18 with TRBJ2-1; the match to TRBD1 covers 8 bases. This CDR3 region has 13 residues. With V trimmed by 6 bases and J by 6 bases, 4 bases remained unmatched. CDR1 and CDR2 from the germline V gene are KGHSH and LQKENI. The CDR3 reads CASSQGQANEQFF. The DNA for the CDR3 is TGTGCCAGCTCCCAGGGACAGGCCAATGAGCAGTTCTTC.

The rearrangement uses TRBV25-1 and TRBJ1-2, with D possibly being TRBD1 (5 bases). The CDR3 consists of 14 residues. Trimming cost V 2 bases and J 5 bases, with 12 bases left between them. CDR1 is MGHDK, CDR2 SYGVNS, per germline. The chain's CDR3 is CASSENGTPYGYTF. Here the CDR3 DNA reads TGTGCCAGCAGTGAAAACGGGACTCCGTATGGCTACACCTTC.

In its sample, this clone was seen once. V gene TRBV9 combines with J gene TRBJ2-3; perhaps TRBD2 as D (5 bases). Germline V CDR1 and CDR2: SGDLS, YYNGEE. CDR3 size: 15 residues. Trimming pared 0 bases from V and 2 bases from J, leaving 10 bases between. The CDR3 sequence: CASSVARGYTDTQYF. The DNA for the CDR3 is TGTGCCAGCAGCGTAGCTCGCGGGTACACAGATACGCAGTATTTT.

This rearrangement joins TRBV10-1 to TRBJ1-1; possibly TRBD1 for D (6 bases). Germline V gene data show CDR1 as WNHNN and CDR2 as SYGVQD (reference sequence). The CDR3 has 14 amino acids. V lost 11 bases, J lost 2 bases, and 18 bases lay in between. The CDR3 spells CAFPKTGRNTEAFF. CDR3 DNA: TGCGCCTTCCCGAAGACAGGAAGAAACACTGAAGCTTTCTTT.

The CDR3 nucleotides are TGTGCCTGGAGTGTCAACCCGGGGGTTGGTACCGGGGAGCTGTTTTTT. This encodes CAWSVNPGVGTGELFF. The J gene is TRBJ2-2, the V gene TRBV30; TRBD2 is a possible D gene (6 bases). Germline CDR1 is GTSNPN and CDR2 is SVGIG (reference sequence). This CDR3 contains 16 residues. V was clipped by 0 bases and J by 5 bases, with 16 bases between them.

The chain recombines TRBV4-1 with TRBJ1-1; no firm D call. The CDR3 has 16 amino acids. The ends were cut back, 1 base at V and 1 base at J, with 13 bases in the middle. Germline CDR1 and CDR2: MGHRA and YSYEKL. DNA for the CDR3: TGCGCCAGCAGCCAAGTAACCCGACGGGAGAACACTGAAGCTTTCTTT. Residues: CASSQVTRRENTEAFF.

The chain links TRBV9 to TRBJ2-3; no reliable D call. The germline gives CDR1 SGDLS, CDR2 YYNGEE. There are 14 residues in the CDR3. Trimming took 0 bases from V and 2 from J, leaving 7 bases between them. CDR3 residues: CASSVGGTTDTQYF. DNA of the CDR3: TGTGCCAGCAGCGTAGGCGGAACCACAGATACGCAGTATTTT.

The chain employs TRBV5-6 and TRBJ1-1; D remains ambiguous. Trimming stripped 0 bases from V and 3 bases from J, with 9 bases between. Germline CDR1 SGHDT, CDR2 YYEEEE. The CDR3 totals 14 residues. CDR3 DNA sequence: TGTGCCAGCAGCTTGGTCGAAGAGGACACTGAAGCTTTCTTT. It translates to CASSLVEEDTEAFF.

The chain uses TRBV30 and TRBJ2-7; 8 positions agree with TRBD1. The CDR3 runs to 11 residues. Germline loops: CDR1 GTSNPN, CDR2 SVGIG (reference sequence). With 5 bases clipped from V and 3 bases from J, the junction kept 0 bases outside the gene matches. The CDR3 region is CAWGTGYEQYF. CDR3 bases: TGTGCCTGGGGGACAGGCTACGAGCAGTACTTC.

The rearrangement uses TRBV5-6 and TRBJ2-3; 7 positions match TRBD2. V was clipped by 4 bases and J by 6 bases; unmatched bases: 2. The CDR3 runs 12 residues. Germline lookup yields CDR1 SGHDT and CDR2 YYEEEE. This CDR3 reads CASSISGDTQYF. The CDR3 nucleotides read TGTGCCAGCAGCATTAGCGGGGATACGCAGTATTTT.

This clone has just one count. The chain joins TRBV10-2 to TRBJ2-1; 12 bases fit TRBD2. V lost 6 bases and J lost 7; bases outside the gene matches: 7. The CDR3 has 15 residues. CDR1 and CDR2 from the germline V gene are WSHSY and SAAADI. CDR3 DNA sequence: TGCGCCAGCAGCCTTCTAGCGGGAGGGTGGAATGAGCAGTTCTTC. This gives the protein CASSLLAGGWNEQFF.

This clone was recorded a few times. The V and J genes are TRBV5-1 and TRBJ1-2; TRBD1 agrees at 7 bases. The CDR3 runs 14 residues. The germline V gene encodes CDR1 SGHRS and CDR2 YFSETQ. V was clipped by 4 bases and J by 2 bases; unmatched bases: 5. The CDR3 sequence: CASSTRQGNYGYTF. Written as DNA, the CDR3 is TGCGCCAGCAGCACCAGACAGGGCAACTATGGCTACACCTTC. Supplemented by reference TRBV5-1 and TRBJ1-2, the full variable domain reads KAGVTQTPRYLIKTRGQQVTLSCSPISGHRSVSWYQQTPGQGLQFLFEYFSETQRNKGNFPGRFSGRQFSNSRSEMNVSTLELGDSALYLCASSTRQGNYGYTFGSGTRLTVV.

The rearrangement links TRBV29-1 to TRBJ2-5; D is perhaps TRBD1 (6 bases). The J call is uncertain, as TRBJ2-7 better fits the DNA end. The CDR3 is 13 amino acids. The germline CDR1 and CDR2 sequences are SQVTM and ANQGSEA. DNA for the CDR3: TGCAGCGTTGACGCCGGGACAAACTACGAGCAGTACTTC. Translation gives CSVDAGTNYEQYF.

This clone was picked up one time. V and J are TRBV10-3 and TRBJ2-2; D is ambiguous. From germline, CDR1 is ENHRY and CDR2 SYGVKD. The CDR3 has 14 residues. Trimming took off 0 bases at V and 2 bases at J, with 4 bases between the two ends. The DNA of the CDR3 is TGTGCCATCAGTGAGTCTGGCAACACCGGGGAGCTGTTTTTT. This encodes CAISESGNTGELFF.